This section outlines one T cell receptor (beta chain) sequence together with its context. Its antigen is undetermined. The sample is drawn from a study of PD-1 blockade in classical Hodgkin lymphoma. Study results and limitations: When set against healthy donors, newly diagnosed patients were reported to show lower baseline TCR diversity. Nothing has yet pinned down what causes the repertoire differences, possibly disease activity or prior therapy.

The time point is: newly diagnosed, previously untreated cHL patient sample. Investigators isolated CD4+ T cells from thawed PBMCs through magnetic negative selection. Newly diagnosed, untreated classical Hodgkin lymphoma PBMCs served as comparison. The data were produced by immunoSEQ multiplex PCR, yet TCRdb's version contains in-frame clones alone and is incomplete. This table holds about 23,000 clones, 85% to 90% found once. The V and J ends lost 0 bases and 5 bases respectively, with 15 bases between them. Germline values: CDR1 SGDLS, CDR2 YYNGEE. CDR3 length: 16 amino acids. J is TRBJ2-1 and V is TRBV9; no firm D call. This receptor was identified in a human donor with classical Hodgkin lymphoma. The specimen was CD4+ T cells from blood. The CDR3 nucleotides are TGTGCCAGCAGCGTAGGCCCTCTAGGGATGGACAATGAGCAGTTCTTC. This encodes CASSVGPLGMDNEQFF.